The T cell receptor beta chain described here comes from a study of T cell changes during pregnancy in multiple sclerosis. The CDR3 covers 16 residues. With V trimmed by 6 bases and J by 6 bases, 12 bases remained unmatched. Germline lookup yields CDR1 MNHEY and CDR2 SMNVEV (reference sequence). Only one count was recorded for this clone. Repertoires were generated with immunoSEQ multiplex PCR, while TCRdb's copy carries only in-frame clones and drops some. The data contain about 46,000 clones, around 92% of them singletons. The source was peripheral blood, collected in the third trimester of pregnancy. The TCR comes from a female donor with multiple sclerosis, enrolled in a pregnancy study. The chain links TRBV27 to TRBJ2-7; 12 bases are a match to TRBD2. The CDR3 reads CASSARLAGVEGEQYF. The CDR3 nucleotides are TGTGCCAGCAGCGCCCGACTAGCGGGAGTTGAAGGCGAGCAGTACTTC.